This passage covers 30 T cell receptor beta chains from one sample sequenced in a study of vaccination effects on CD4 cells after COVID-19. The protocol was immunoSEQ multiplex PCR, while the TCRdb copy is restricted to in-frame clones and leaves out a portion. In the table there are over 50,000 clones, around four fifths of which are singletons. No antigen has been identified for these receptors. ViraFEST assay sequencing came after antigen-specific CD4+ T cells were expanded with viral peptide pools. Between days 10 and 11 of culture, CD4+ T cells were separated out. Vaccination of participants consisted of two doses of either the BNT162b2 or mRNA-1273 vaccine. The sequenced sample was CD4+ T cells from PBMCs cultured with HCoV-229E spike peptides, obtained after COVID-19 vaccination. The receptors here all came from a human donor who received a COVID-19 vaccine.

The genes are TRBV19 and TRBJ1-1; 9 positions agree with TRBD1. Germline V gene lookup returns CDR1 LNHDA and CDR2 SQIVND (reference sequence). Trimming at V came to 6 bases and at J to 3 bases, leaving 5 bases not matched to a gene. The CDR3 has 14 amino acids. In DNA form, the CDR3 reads TGTGCCAGTAGATATGGACAGGGGTACACTGAAGCTTTCTTT. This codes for CASRYGQGYTEAFF.

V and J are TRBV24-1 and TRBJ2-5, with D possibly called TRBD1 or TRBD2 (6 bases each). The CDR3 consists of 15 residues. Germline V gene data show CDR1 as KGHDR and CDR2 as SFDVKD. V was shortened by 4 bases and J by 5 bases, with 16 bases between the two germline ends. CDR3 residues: CATSDWFGGRETQYF. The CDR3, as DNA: TGTGCCACCAGTGACTGGTTCGGGGGCCGGGAGACCCAGTACTTC.

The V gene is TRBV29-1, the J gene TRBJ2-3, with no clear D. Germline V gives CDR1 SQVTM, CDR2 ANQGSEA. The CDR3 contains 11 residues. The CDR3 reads CSMKSTDTQYF. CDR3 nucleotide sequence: TGCAGTATGAAATCGACAGATACGCAGTATTTT.

The CDR3 DNA is TGTGCCAGTAGTACAAACAGGGGTACAGATACGCAGTATTTT. Its translation is CASSTNRGTDTQYF. This rearrangement joins TRBV19 to TRBJ2-3; 7 bases map to TRBD1. V shed 4 bases and J 3 bases; nucleotides not matched to a gene: 4. This CDR3 spans 14 amino acids. CDR1 and CDR2 from the germline V gene are LNHDA and SQIVND (reference sequence).

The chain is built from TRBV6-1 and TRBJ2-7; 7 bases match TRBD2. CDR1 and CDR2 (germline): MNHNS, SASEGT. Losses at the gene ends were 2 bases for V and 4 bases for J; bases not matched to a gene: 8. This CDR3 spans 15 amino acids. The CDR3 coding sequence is TGTGCCAGCAGTGAACGGTTTGGGGGAGGGTACGAGCAGTACGTC. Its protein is CASSERFGGGYEQYV.

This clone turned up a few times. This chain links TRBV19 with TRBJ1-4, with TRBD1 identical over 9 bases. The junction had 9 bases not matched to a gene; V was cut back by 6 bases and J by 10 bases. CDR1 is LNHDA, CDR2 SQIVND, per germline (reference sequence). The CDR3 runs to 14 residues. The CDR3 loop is CASSPGTGSRKLFF. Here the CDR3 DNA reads TGTGCCAGTAGCCCCGGGACAGGGTCCCGAAAACTGTTTTTT.

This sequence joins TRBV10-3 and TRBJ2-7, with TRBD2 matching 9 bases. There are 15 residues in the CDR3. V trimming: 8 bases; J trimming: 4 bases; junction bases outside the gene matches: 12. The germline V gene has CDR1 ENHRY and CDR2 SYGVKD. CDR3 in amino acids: CAIFPVAGDKYEQYV. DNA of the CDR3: TGTGCCATCTTCCCTGTAGCGGGGGACAAATACGAGCAGTACGTC.

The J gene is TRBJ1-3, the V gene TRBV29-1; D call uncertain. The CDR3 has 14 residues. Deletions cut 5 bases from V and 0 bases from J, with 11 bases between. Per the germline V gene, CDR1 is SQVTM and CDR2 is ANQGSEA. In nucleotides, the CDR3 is TGCAGCGTTCAGGTTGGATTCTCTGGAAACACCATATATTTT. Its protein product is CSVQVGFSGNTIYF.

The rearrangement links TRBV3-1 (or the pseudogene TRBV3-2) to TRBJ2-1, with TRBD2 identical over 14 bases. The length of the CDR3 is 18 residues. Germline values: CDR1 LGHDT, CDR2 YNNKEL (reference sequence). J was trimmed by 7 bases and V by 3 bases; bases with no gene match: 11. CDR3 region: CASSQPGLAGVSRNEQFF. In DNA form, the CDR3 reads TGTGCCAGCAGCCAGCCGGGACTAGCGGGGGTGTCGAGAAATGAGCAGTTCTTC.

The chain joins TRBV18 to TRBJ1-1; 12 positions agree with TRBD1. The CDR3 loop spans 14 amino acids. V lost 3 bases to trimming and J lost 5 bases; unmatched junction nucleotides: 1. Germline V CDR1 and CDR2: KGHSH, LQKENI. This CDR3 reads CASSPGQGATEAFF. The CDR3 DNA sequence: TGTGCCAGCTCACCGGGACAGGGGGCAACTGAAGCTTTCTTT.

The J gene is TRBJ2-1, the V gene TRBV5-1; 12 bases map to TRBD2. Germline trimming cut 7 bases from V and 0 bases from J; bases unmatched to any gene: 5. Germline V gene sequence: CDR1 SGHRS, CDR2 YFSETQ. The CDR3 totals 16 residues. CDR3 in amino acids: CASGRLAGDSYNEQFF. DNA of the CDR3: TGCGCCAGCGGTCGACTAGCGGGGGACTCCTACAATGAGCAGTTCTTC.

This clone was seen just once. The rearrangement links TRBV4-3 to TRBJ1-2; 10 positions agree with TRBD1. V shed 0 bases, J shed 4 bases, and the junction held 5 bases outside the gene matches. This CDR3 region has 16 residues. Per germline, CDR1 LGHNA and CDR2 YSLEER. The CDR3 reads CASSQDMGTGAYGYTF. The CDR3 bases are TGCGCCAGCAGCCAAGATATGGGGACAGGGGCCTATGGCTACACCTTC.

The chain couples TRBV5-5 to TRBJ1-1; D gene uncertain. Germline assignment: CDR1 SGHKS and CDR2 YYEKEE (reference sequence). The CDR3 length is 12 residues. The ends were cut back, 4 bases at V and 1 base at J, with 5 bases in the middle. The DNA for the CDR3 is TGTGCCAGCAGCCCACAGAACACTGAAGCTTTCTTT. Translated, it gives CASSPQNTEAFF.

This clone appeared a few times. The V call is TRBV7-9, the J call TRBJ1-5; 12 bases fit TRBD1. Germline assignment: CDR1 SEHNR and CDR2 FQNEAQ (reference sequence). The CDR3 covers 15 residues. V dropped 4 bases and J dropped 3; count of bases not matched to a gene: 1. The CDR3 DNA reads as TGTGCCAGCAGCTCGGGACAGGGGGCCAATCAGCCCCAGCATTTT. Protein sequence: CASSSGQGANQPQHF.

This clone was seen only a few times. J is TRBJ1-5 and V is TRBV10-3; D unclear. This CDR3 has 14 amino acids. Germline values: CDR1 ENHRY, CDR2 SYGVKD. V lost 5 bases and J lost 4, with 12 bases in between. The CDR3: CAISIGEGNQPQHF. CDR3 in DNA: TGTGCCATCAGTATAGGAGAGGGAAATCAGCCCCAGCATTTT.

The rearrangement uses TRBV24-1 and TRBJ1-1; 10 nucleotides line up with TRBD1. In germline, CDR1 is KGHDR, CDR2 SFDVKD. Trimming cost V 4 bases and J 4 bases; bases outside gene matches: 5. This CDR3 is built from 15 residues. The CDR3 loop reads CATSDRDRGFTEAFF. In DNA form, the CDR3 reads TGTGCCACCAGTGACCGGGACAGGGGTTTCACTGAAGCTTTCTTT.

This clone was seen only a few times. The CDR3 sequence is CASIRAWPTYEQYV. For the CDR3, the DNA is TGTGCCAGCATAAGGGCTTGGCCAACCTACGAGCAGTACGTC. The chain joins TRBV2 to TRBJ2-7; D not resolved. The CDR3 has 14 amino acids. V lost 7 bases and J lost 2, with 15 bases in between. From germline, CDR1 is SNHLY and CDR2 FYNNEI.

CDR3 protein: CATGQGGQPQHF. DNA of the CDR3: TGTGCCACCGGACAGGGTGGTCAGCCCCAGCATTTT. This sequence joins TRBV24-1 and TRBJ1-5; TRBD1 aligns across 8 bases. The CDR3 has 12 residues. The V gene's germline CDR1 is KGHDR and CDR2 SFDVKD. V shed 9 bases, J shed 6 bases, and the junction held 3 bases outside the gene matches.

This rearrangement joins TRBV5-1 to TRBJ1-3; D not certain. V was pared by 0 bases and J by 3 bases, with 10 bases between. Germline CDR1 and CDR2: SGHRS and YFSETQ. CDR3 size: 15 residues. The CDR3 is CASSLDRFGGNTIYF. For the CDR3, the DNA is TGCGCCAGCAGCTTGGACCGGTTTGGTGGAAACACCATATATTTT.

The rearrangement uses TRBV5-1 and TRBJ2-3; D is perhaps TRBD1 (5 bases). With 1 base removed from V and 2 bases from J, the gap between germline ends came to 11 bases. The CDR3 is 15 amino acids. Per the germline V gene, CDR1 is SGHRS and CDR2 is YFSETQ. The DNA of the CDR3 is TGCGCCAGCAGCTTGTTAGGGGTTTCCACAGATACGCAGTATTTT. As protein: CASSLLGVSTDTQYF.

The CDR3 region has the DNA TGTGCCATCAGTGAGTCGGTAGGGTTGGGCACTGAAGCTTTCTTT. Its protein is CAISESVGLGTEAFF. V usage is TRBV10-3 and J usage is TRBJ1-1; D is uncertain. The V gene's germline CDR1 is ENHRY and CDR2 SYGVKD. V dropped 0 bases and J dropped 4 bases, with 12 bases sitting between them. This CDR3 contains 15 residues.

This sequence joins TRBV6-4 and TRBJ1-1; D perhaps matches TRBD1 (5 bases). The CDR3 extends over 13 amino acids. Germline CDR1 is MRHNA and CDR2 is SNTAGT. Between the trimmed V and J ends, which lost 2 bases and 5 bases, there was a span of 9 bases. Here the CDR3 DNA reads TGTGCCAGCAGTGACCGATGGGGGACTGAAGCTTTCTTT. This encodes CASSDRWGTEAFF.

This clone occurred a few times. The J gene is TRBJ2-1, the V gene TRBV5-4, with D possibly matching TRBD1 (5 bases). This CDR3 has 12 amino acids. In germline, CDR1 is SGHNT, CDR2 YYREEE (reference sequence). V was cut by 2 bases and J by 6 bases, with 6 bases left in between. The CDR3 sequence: CASSFDSNEQFF. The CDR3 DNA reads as TGTGCCAGCAGCTTTGACAGCAATGAGCAGTTCTTC.

CDR3 bases: TGCGCCAGCAGCTCTTCCGGGACAGGGGCCTATGGCTACACCTTC. As protein: CASSSSGTGAYGYTF. The gene calls are TRBV5-1 and TRBJ1-2, with TRBD1 matching 10 bases. This CDR3 contains 15 residues. The V gene end was trimmed by 3 bases and the J gene end by 4 bases; junction bases not matched to a gene: 6. Per the germline V gene, CDR1 is SGHRS and CDR2 is YFSETQ.

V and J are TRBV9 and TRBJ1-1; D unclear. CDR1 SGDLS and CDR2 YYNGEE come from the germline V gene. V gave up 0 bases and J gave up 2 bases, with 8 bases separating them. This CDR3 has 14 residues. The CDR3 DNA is TGTGCCAGCAGCGTAGATCCCCTTAACACTGAAGCTTTCTTT. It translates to CASSVDPLNTEAFF.

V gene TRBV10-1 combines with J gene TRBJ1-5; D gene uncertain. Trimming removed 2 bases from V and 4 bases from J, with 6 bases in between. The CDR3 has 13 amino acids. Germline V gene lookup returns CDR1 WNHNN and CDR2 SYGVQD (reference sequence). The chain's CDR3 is CASSENRNQPQHF. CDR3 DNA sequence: TGCGCCAGCAGTGAGAATAGGAATCAGCCCCAGCATTTT.

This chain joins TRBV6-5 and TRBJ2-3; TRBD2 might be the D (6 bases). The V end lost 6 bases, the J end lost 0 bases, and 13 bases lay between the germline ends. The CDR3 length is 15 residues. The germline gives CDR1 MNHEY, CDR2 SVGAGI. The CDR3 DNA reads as TGTGCCAGCAGACCCCAGGGACTCAGCACAGATACGCAGTATTTT. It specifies CASRPQGLSTDTQYF.

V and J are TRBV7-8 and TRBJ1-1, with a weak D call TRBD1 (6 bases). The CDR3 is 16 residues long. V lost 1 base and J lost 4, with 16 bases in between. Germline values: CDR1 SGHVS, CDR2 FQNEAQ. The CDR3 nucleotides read TGTGCCAGCAGCTTAGGAGATACAGGGTACTTCACTGAAGCTTTCTTT. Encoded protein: CASSLGDTGYFTEAFF.

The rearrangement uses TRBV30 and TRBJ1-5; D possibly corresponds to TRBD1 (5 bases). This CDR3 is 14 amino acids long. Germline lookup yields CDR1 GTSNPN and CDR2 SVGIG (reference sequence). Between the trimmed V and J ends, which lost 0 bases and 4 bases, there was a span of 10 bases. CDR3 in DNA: TGTGCCTGGAGTGTTGGACAACGTAATCAGCCCCAGCATTTT. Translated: CAWSVGQRNQPQHF.

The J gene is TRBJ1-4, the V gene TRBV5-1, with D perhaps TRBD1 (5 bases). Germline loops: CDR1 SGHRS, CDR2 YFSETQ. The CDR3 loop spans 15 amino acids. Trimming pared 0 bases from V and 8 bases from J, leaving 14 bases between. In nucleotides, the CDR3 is TGCGCCAGCAGCTTGGATGGTCAGGGTGGCGAAAAACTGTTTTTT. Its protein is CASSLDGQGGEKLFF. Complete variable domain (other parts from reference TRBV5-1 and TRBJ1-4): KAGVTQTPRYLIKTRGQQVTLSCSPISGHRSVSWYQQTPGQGLQFLFEYFSETQRNKGNFPGRFSGRQFSNSRSEMNVSTLELGDSALYLCASSLDGQGGEKLFFGSGTQLSVL.